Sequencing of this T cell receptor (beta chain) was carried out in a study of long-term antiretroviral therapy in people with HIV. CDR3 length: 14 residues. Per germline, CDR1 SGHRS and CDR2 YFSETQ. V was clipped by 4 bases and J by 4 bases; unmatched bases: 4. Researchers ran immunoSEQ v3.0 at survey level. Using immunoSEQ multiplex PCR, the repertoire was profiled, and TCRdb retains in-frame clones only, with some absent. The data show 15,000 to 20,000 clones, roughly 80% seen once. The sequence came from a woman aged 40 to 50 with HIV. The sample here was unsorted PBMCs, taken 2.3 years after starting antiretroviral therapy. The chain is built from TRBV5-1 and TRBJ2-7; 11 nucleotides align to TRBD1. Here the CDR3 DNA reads TGCGCCAGCAGCGGAGGACAGGGGGCGTACGAGCAGTACTTC. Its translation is CASSGGQGAYEQYF.